The 20 T cell receptor beta chains given below trace back to one sample, sequenced in a study of T cells after yellow fever vaccination. Each CDR3 protein gets one entry after TCRdb re-called the 5' RACE reads with MiXCR. Among over 150,000 distinct CDR3 sequences, about 6% were seen once, and the ten largest hold roughly 3%. The sequencing used CD4+ T cells sorted from PBMCs, collected on the day of the first yellow fever vaccination. Every receptor here comes from a man between 18 and 35 years old who received the YFV17D yellow fever vaccine.

The chain is built from TRBV28 and TRBJ2-7, with 9 positions matching TRBD1. With V trimmed by 6 bases and J by 0 bases, 3 bases remained unmatched. The CDR3 has 14 amino acids. CDR1 MDHEN and CDR2 SYDVKM come from the germline V gene. CDR3 bases: TGTGCCAGCAGGAAGACAGGGGGCTCCTACGAGCAGTACTTC. This translates into CASRKTGGSYEQYF.

This clonotype was counted a few times. This chain uses TRBV6-1 with TRBJ2-7; the match to TRBD1 covers 7 bases. With V trimmed by 10 bases and J by 2 bases, 11 bases remained unmatched. Germline V gives CDR1 MNHNS, CDR2 SASEGT. CDR3 length equals 14 residues. CDR3 loop: CAIQDRFFPYEQYV. The CDR3 DNA is TGTGCCATCCAGGACAGGTTTTTTCCCTACGAGCAGTACGTC.

Many counts were recorded for this clonotype. The CDR3 spells CSAPNRAGVTNEKLFF. Here the CDR3 DNA reads TGCAGTGCTCCTAATCGTGCAGGGGTGACTAATGAAAAACTGTTTTTT. The chain recombines TRBV20-1 with TRBJ1-4; D may be TRBD1 (6 bases). The CDR3 consists of 16 residues. The V end was cut by 5 bases, the J end by 2 bases, with 18 bases between. Germline V gene data show CDR1 as DFQATT and CDR2 as SNEGSKA (reference sequence).

The genes are TRBV20-1 and TRBJ1-5, with D possibly matching TRBD1 (5 bases). This CDR3 contains 14 residues. Deletions cut 1 base from V and 9 bases from J, with 16 bases between. Germline V gene sequence: CDR1 DFQATT, CDR2 SNEGSKA (reference sequence). The CDR3 sequence: CSARGDRASSPQHF. DNA of the CDR3: TGCAGTGCTAGAGGGGACCGGGCGAGTTCGCCCCAGCATTTT.

This chain connects TRBV7-2 to TRBJ1-2; D is possibly TRBD1 (6 bases). Germline CDR1 SGHTA, CDR2 FQGNSA. The CDR3 length is 14 residues. The V and J ends lost 5 bases and 4 bases respectively, with 14 bases between them. CDR3 sequence reads: CASSPPGQIYGYTF. CDR3 nucleotide sequence: TGTGCCAGCAGCCCGCCTGGACAGATCTATGGCTACACCTTC.

On this clonotype: With a much larger clone just one base away, this may be a read error. V and J are TRBV5-1 and TRBJ2-2, with D perhaps matching TRBD1 (5 bases). The CDR3 spans 15 residues. The germline V gene has CDR1 SGHRS and CDR2 YFSETQ. Trimming removed 4 bases at V and 10 bases at J, with 20 bases between. The CDR3 nucleotides read TGCGCCAGCAGCGTGATAGGGGTTTTCCCCGAGGAGCTGTTTTTT. Encoded protein: CASSVIGVFPEELFF.

This clonotype has only a few counts. The V gene is TRBV19, the J gene TRBJ2-5; D remains unclear. CDR1 is LNHDA and CDR2 is SQIVND in the germline V gene (reference sequence). The ends were cut back, 3 bases at V and 3 bases at J, with 2 bases in the middle. This CDR3 is 11 amino acids long. DNA for the CDR3: TGTGCCAGTAGTATCGAAGAGACCCAGTACTTC. Amino acid sequence: CASSIEETQYF.

The chain links TRBV7-8 to TRBJ2-3; no clear D gene. CDR1 and CDR2 from the germline V gene are SGHVS and FQNEAQ. The ends were cut back, 7 bases at V and 2 bases at J, with 13 bases in the middle. CDR3 length: 14 amino acids. In DNA, the CDR3 is TGTGCCAGCACCAGGACGGACCCCACAGATACGCAGTATTTT. Amino acid sequence: CASTRTDPTDTQYF.

The chain couples TRBV20-1 to TRBJ1-4; D is unclear. The length of the CDR3 is 15 residues. The V end was cut by 3 bases, the J end by 3 bases, with 14 bases between. Germline CDR1 reads DFQATT; CDR2 reads SNEGSKA (reference sequence). The CDR3 here is CSARRVGMPNEKLFF. Here the CDR3 DNA reads TGCAGTGCTAGGCGGGTGGGGATGCCTAATGAAAAACTGTTTTTT.

In its sample, this clonotype was seen many times. At one end the junction does not follow the germline gene, possibly because of a read error. The chain recombines TRBV6-2 or TRBV6-3 with TRBJ2-1; 12 positions match TRBD1. CDR3 length: 15 amino acids. Germline-derived CDR1 and CDR2 are MNHEY and SVGEGT. Here the CDR3 reads CASSMPGGTGGRETF. The CDR3 DNA is TGTGCCAGCAGTATGCCTGGCGGGACAGGGGGCCGAGAGACCTTC.

This clonotype showed up many times. The chain uses TRBV4-1 and TRBJ2-1; 10 bases align to TRBD1. The CDR3 has 16 residues. J was trimmed by 4 bases and V by 1 base; bases with no gene match: 4. Germline V gene data show CDR1 as MGHRA and CDR2 as YSYEKL. The CDR3 DNA follows: TGCGCCAGCAGCCAAGGACAGGGGGCAAGGTACAATGAGCAGTTCTTC. It specifies CASSQGQGARYNEQFF.

This clonotype was counted only a few times. The CDR3 here is CAVRSSYNSPLHF. CDR3 DNA: TGTGCCGTACGGAGCTCCTATAATTCACCCCTCCACTTT. The genes are TRBV7-2 and TRBJ1-6; D remains unclear. The CDR3 loop spans 13 amino acids. V was pared by 11 bases and J by 0 bases, with 8 bases between. CDR1 and CDR2 from the germline V gene are SGHTA and FQGNSA.

The table lists this clonotype with many counts. The chain carries TRBV20-1 and TRBJ2-5; maybe TRBD1 (6 bases). CDR1 DFQATT and CDR2 SNEGSKA come from the germline V gene (reference sequence). This CDR3 contains 14 residues. Trimming pared 4 bases from V and 5 bases from J, leaving 17 bases between. CDR3 protein: CSATFTGIAETQYF. The CDR3 bases are TGCAGTGCTACGTTCACAGGGATTGCGGAGACCCAGTACTTC.

This clonotype was counted a few times. The chain uses TRBV12-3 or TRBV12-4 and TRBJ2-2; unclear D gene. The V gene lost 6 bases and the J gene lost 0 bases, with 17 bases spanning the gap. The CDR3 has 17 amino acids. CDR3 in amino acids: CASSPLLGPANTGELFF. CDR3 DNA sequence: TGTGCCAGCAGCCCCTTATTAGGGCCAGCGAACACCGGGGAGCTGTTTTTT.

This clonotype was seen ten or more times. This rearrangement joins TRBV29-1 to TRBJ1-1; 7 nucleotides align to TRBD1. The trim removed 6 bases at V and 6 bases at J, leaving 7 bases unmatched. The CDR3 runs to 12 residues. Germline CDR1 and CDR2: SQVTM and ANQGSEA. The CDR3 is CSVRQGSAEAFF. The CDR3, as DNA: TGCAGCGTGAGACAGGGCTCCGCTGAAGCTTTCTTT.

The rearrangement joins TRBV27 to TRBJ1-2; a weak D match, TRBD1 (5 bases). The CDR3 spans 16 residues. V lost 5 bases, J lost 3 bases, and 19 bases lay in between. Germline CDR1 and CDR2: MNHEY and SMNVEV (reference sequence). The CDR3 is CASSPTGTEFHYGYTF. The CDR3 bases are TGTGCCAGCAGTCCAACCGGGACGGAGTTTCACTATGGCTACACCTTC.

On this clonotype itself: This may come from a read error, since a much larger clone is one base off. The chain couples TRBV14 to TRBJ2-2; the D is unclear. CDR1 SGHDN and CDR2 FVKESK come from the germline V gene. The CDR3 loop spans 16 amino acids. V lost 0 bases, J lost 6 bases, and 14 bases lay in between. The CDR3 DNA reads as TGTGCCAGCAGCCAAGATGGGGAACGAAGGCCCGGGGAGCTGTTTTTT. Its protein is CASSQDGERRPGELFF.

This clonotype was seen repeatedly, ten times or more. The V call is TRBV19, the J call TRBJ2-2; either TRBD1 or TRBD2 may fit D (5 bases each). The CDR3 contains 13 residues. Germline CDR1 is LNHDA and CDR2 is SQIVND (reference sequence). V dropped 6 bases and J dropped 0 bases, with 5 bases sitting between them. CDR3 protein: CASRGPNTGELFF. The CDR3 coding sequence is TGTGCCAGTAGGGGACCGAACACCGGGGAGCTGTTTTTT.

This clonotype was detected ten times or more. This chain uses TRBV5-1 with TRBJ2-3, with unresolved D. The CDR3 has 15 amino acids. Germline V gene sequence: CDR1 SGHRS, CDR2 YFSETQ. Between the trimmed V and J ends, which lost 3 bases and 0 bases, there was a span of 11 bases. CDR3: CASSSRTDSTDTQYF. The CDR3 bases are TGCGCCAGCAGCTCCCGGACGGATAGCACAGATACGCAGTATTTT.

This clonotype was recorded a few times. The chain joins TRBV5-1 to TRBJ2-6; D possibly corresponds to TRBD1 (5 bases). V lost 7 bases and J 2 bases, leaving 13 bases between the germline ends. The germline V gene encodes CDR1 SGHRS and CDR2 YFSETQ. The CDR3 runs 15 residues. The CDR3 sequence is CASWGRLAGANVLTF. CDR3 coding DNA: TGCGCCAGCTGGGGCAGGCTCGCTGGGGCCAACGTCCTGACTTTC.